The clone carrying this T cell receptor (beta chain) came up once. CDR3 length: 16 amino acids. V was trimmed by 3 bases and J by 5 bases, leaving 21 bases between them. CDR1 and CDR2 from the germline V gene are SGHRS and YFSETQ. The entry originates in a study of blood T cell repertoires in COVID-19. The method was immunoSEQ multiplex PCR; TCRdb's version includes in-frame clones alone and lacks a portion of them. Of tens of thousands of clones in the sample, roughly nine tenths were seen once. Seattle-derived patients entered the study during active infection and were followed longitudinally. Sequenced material: peripheral blood. The clonotype comes from a man in his sixties with COVID-19, enrolled during active disease. This chain joins TRBV5-1 and TRBJ2-7; D possibly corresponds to TRBD2 (8 bases). The CDR3 nucleotides are TGCGCCAGCAGCTCCACCGGGAGGGAGCAGGGGGACGAGCAGTACTTC. Amino acids: CASSSTGREQGDEQYF.